This T cell receptor beta chain was found in a study of OX40 agonist ivuxolimab in advanced cancers. The protocol was immunoSEQ multiplex PCR, while the TCRdb copy is restricted to in-frame clones and leaves out a portion. The sample lists 48,000 or so clones; around 84% were seen once. This receptor was taken from an adult with an advanced solid tumor such as melanoma, head and neck, liver or kidney cancer. This material consisted of CD4+ or CD8+ T cells sorted from blood, taken in a trial of the OX40 agonist ivuxolimab.

CDR3 DNA sequence: TGTGCCAGCAGATGGACTAACGGGAACGGGGAGCTGTTTTTT. Protein sequence: CASRWTNGNGELFF. V and J are TRBV7-2 and TRBJ2-2, with D possibly matching TRBD2 (6 bases). The CDR3 is made up of 14 amino acids. The germline V gene encodes CDR1 SGHTA and CDR2 FQGNSA. V was trimmed by 6 bases and J by 7 bases, leaving 15 bases between them.